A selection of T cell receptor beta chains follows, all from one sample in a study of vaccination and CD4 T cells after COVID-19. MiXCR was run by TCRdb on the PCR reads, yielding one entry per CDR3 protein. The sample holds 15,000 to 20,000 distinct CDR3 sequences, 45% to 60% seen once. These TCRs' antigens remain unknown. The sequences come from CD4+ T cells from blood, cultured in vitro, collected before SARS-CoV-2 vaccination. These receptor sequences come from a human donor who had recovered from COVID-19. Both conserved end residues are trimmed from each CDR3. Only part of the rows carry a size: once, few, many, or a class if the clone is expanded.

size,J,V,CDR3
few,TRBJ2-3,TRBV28,ASSLEASGTSTDTQY
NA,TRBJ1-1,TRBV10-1,ASSATGVGTEAF
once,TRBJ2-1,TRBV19,ASSPTSVSEQF
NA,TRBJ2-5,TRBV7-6,ASSLTQETQY
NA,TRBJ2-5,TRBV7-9,ASSSSGINQETQY
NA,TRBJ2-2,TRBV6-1,ASRASGSIGELF
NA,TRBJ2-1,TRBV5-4,ASSSGLAGGGGNEQF
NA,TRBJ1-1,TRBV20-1,SARDTVSDEAF
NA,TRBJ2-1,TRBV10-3,AIRKQVTSADGEQF
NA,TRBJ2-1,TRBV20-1,SARDLGTTTYNEQF
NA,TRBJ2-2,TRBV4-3,ASSQEAGASVSTGELF
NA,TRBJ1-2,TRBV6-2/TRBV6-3,ASEDEGYGYT
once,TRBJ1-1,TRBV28,ASSSGTGGLLGTEAF
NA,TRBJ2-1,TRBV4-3,ASSQDPWGSGGVNEQF
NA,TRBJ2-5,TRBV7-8,ASSLGPMETQY
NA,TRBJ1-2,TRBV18,ASSPDRRAANGGYT
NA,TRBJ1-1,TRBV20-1,SAKVGDTEAF
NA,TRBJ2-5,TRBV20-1,SCGAVGQQETQY
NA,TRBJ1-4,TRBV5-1,ASSPFREGNEKLF
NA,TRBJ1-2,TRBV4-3,ASSQEFTINYGYT
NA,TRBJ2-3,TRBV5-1,ASSLEGGLLFTDTQY
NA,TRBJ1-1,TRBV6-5,ASSYSWEVNTEAF
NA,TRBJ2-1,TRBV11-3,ASSFGRGEQF
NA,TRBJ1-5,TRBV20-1,SARGAGVGFSNQPQH
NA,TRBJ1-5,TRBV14,ASSQGINQPQH
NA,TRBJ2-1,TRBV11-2,ASSLGLGAEQF
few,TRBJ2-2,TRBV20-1,SVTSGGGELF
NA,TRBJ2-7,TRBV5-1,ASSGGLAGGRGQHEQY
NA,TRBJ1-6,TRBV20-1,SAPKAGQIYNSPLH
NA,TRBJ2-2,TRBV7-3,ASSRGLAGNTGELF
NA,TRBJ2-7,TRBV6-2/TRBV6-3,ASARGTNYEQY
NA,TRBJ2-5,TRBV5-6,ASSLAMGGQETQY
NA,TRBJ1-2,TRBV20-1,SASSESYGYT
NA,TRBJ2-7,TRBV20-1,SARSQGAGEQY
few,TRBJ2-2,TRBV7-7,ASSLLTGELSGELF
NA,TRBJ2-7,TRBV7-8,ASSLRPSSYEQY
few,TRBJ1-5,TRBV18,ASSPPSKGFNQPQH
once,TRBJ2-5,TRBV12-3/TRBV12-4,ASSLGSGGETQY
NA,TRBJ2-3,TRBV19,ASRRQGSSTDTQY
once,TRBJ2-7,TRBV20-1,SARVTGISYEQY
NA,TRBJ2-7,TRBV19,ASRDTSAYEQY
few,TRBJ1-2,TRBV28,ASSLIRGGYYGYT
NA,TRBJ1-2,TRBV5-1,ASSTDNYGYT
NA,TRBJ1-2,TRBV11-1,ASSPRTRKTGGLSGYT
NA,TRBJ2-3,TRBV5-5,ASSSGGDTQY
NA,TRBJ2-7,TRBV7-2,ASTGGRASVEQY
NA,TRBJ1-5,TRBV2,ASSYGTAWGQPQH
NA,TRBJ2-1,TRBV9,ASSVLTSSYNEQF
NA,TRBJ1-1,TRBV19,ASSFRQNTEAF
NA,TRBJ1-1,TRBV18,ASSPRDRDGTEAF
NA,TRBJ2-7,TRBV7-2,ASSLRKEGTYEQY
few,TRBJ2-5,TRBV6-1,ASSPVLAGKTQY
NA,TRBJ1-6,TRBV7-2,ASSQARGYNSPLH
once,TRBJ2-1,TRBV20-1,SASGGLASRVEQF